Shown below are 23 T cell receptor beta chains from a single sample sequenced in a study of cytomegalovirus exposure and HLA in healthy donors. Researchers ran the PCR with 60 Vbeta and 13 Jbeta primers. Sequenced by immunoSEQ multiplex PCR; TCRdb stores in-frame clones only, minus some. This repertoire shows 95,000 to 150,000 clones, more than 65% found once; its top ten account for more than 3%. Sequencing was performed on PBMCs. The receptor source for this set is a man in his late teens or twenties in good health and CMV-seropositive.

The rearrangement uses TRBV6-6 and TRBJ2-1; D perhaps matches TRBD2 (7 bases). Looked up from germline, CDR1 is MNHNY and CDR2 is SVGAGI (reference sequence). The CDR3 is made up of 14 amino acids. The V end lost 6 bases, the J end lost 6 bases, and 15 bases lay between the germline ends. This CDR3 reads CASRLAEGGNEQFF. In nucleotides, the CDR3 is TGTGCCAGCAGGCTAGCGGAGGGGGGCAATGAGCAGTTCTTC.

The gene calls are TRBV7-9 and TRBJ1-6; D is undetermined. The ends were cut back, 6 bases at V and 4 bases at J, with 10 bases in the middle. This CDR3 spans 14 amino acids. Germline V gene lookup returns CDR1 SEHNR and CDR2 FQNEAQ (reference sequence). CDR3 DNA: TGTGCCAGCAGAAGTGTGAGTTATAATTCACCCCTCCACTTT. Protein: CASRSVSYNSPLHF.

The V call is TRBV4-3, the J call TRBJ2-7; TRBD1 aligns across 9 bases. The junction had 16 bases not matched to a gene; V was cut back by 1 base and J by 3 bases. The length of the CDR3 is 19 residues. Germline V gene sequence: CDR1 LGHNA, CDR2 YSLEER. The CDR3 protein is CASSQVEGTGTGFLYEQYF. The CDR3 DNA is TGCGCCAGCAGCCAAGTCGAAGGAACCGGGACAGGGTTTCTCTACGAGCAGTACTTC.

The chain recombines TRBV7-9 with TRBJ1-1, with D possibly being TRBD1 (6 bases). The CDR3 has 17 residues. V was clipped by 0 bases and J by 6 bases, with 20 bases between them. Germline assignment: CDR1 SEHNR and CDR2 FQNEAQ (reference sequence). CDR3 residues: CASSLAGGPGFFPEAFF. In DNA form, the CDR3 reads TGTGCCAGCAGCTTAGCGGGGGGGCCGGGGTTTTTTCCTGAAGCTTTCTTT.

The rearrangement uses TRBV21-1 and TRBJ2-4; the table's D call, TRBD2, was not checked against the DNA. TRBV21-1 counts as a pseudogene. CDR3 length: 16 amino acids. This CDR3 reads CASTLLPFIAKNIQYF. The CDR3 DNA follows: TGTGCCAGCACCCTTCTCCCTTTTATAGCCAAAAACATTCAGTACTTC.

The CDR3 sequence is CAWSVQGVVYGYTF. Written as DNA, the CDR3 is TGTGCCTGGAGTGTACAGGGGGTTGTCTATGGCTACACCTTC. The chain joins TRBV30 to TRBJ1-2, with TRBD1 matching over 8 bases. The CDR3 runs to 14 residues. Germline trimming cut 0 bases from V and 4 bases from J; bases unmatched to any gene: 4. Germline-derived CDR1 and CDR2 are GTSNPN and SVGIG (reference sequence).

A note on this clone: Other DNA sequences from this sample encode an identical CDR3 as well. The chain has TRBV27 and TRBJ2-2, with 9 bases fitting TRBD2. The CDR3 spans 15 residues. Trimming at V came to 5 bases and at J to 5 bases, leaving 6 bases not matched to a gene. Germline values: CDR1 MNHEY, CDR2 SMNVEV (reference sequence). CDR3 amino acids: CASSSSGSGTGELFF. The DNA of the CDR3 is TGTGCCAGCAGTAGTAGCGGGAGCGGTACCGGGGAGCTGTTTTTT.

Note on this clone: One end of the junction varies from germline; a read error may be responsible. This chain links TRBV7-2 with TRBJ1-5, with D possibly TRBD1 on 6 matching bases. The CDR3 totals 16 residues. CDR1 is SGHTA, CDR2 FQGNSA, per germline. The DNA for the CDR3 is TGTGCCAGCAGCGATGGGGGGGCTCGGGGCAATCAGCCCCGGCATTTT. The encoded protein is CASSDGGARGNQPRHF.

The chain links TRBV29-1 to TRBJ2-3; tentative D call: TRBD1 (6 bases). There are 14 residues in the CDR3. Per the germline V gene, CDR1 is SQVTM and CDR2 is ANQGSEA. Trimming removed 4 bases from V and 5 bases from J, with 16 bases in between. CDR3 sequence: CSVGPGEQGDTQYF. In DNA form, the CDR3 reads TGCAGCGTTGGCCCAGGGGAGCAGGGAGATACGCAGTATTTT.

The rearrangement links TRBV4-3 to TRBJ1-5; TRBD1 aligns across 7 bases. V was clipped by 4 bases and J by 1 base; unmatched bases: 4. CDR3 size: 15 residues. Per the germline V gene, CDR1 is LGHNA and CDR2 is YSLEER. The CDR3 DNA follows: TGCGCCAGCAGCCGTAAGACAGGGAGCAATCAGCCCCAGCATTTT. Amino acids: CASSRKTGSNQPQHF.

The V call is TRBV4-1, the J call TRBJ1-6, with 8 bases aligning to TRBD1. After removal of 5 bases from V and 0 bases from J, the junction contained 9 bases not matched to a gene. Germline values: CDR1 MGHRA, CDR2 YSYEKL. The CDR3 is made up of 18 amino acids. CDR3 nucleotides: TGCGCCAGCAGCTTGGGACAGGCCGATAGCTCCTATAATTCACCCCTCCACTTT. It codes for CASSLGQADSSYNSPLHF.

This clone turned up a few times. The chain uses TRBV2 and TRBJ2-7; 7 bases match TRBD1. Germline CDR1 and CDR2: SNHLY and FYNNEI. Losses at the gene ends were 6 bases for V and 3 bases for J; bases not matched to a gene: 5. This CDR3 is built from 13 residues. CDR3 protein: CASRPGQSYEQYF. The CDR3 nucleotides are TGTGCCAGCAGACCGGGACAGAGCTACGAGCAGTACTTC.

The V call is TRBV15, the J call TRBJ1-1; possibly TRBD1 for D (6 bases). With 0 bases removed from V and 5 bases from J, the gap between germline ends came to 10 bases. The CDR3 contains 14 residues. CDR1 LNHNV and CDR2 YYDKDF come from the germline V gene (reference sequence). CDR3 protein: CATSRDQGLTEAFF. CDR3 nucleotide sequence: TGTGCCACCAGCAGAGATCAGGGGCTTACTGAAGCTTTCTTT. The full variable domain, in which reference TRBV15 and TRBJ1-1 provide the parts outside the CDR3, is DAMVIQNPRYQVTQFGKPVTLSCSQTLNHNVMYWYQQKSSQAPKLLFHYYDKDFNNEADTPDNFQSRRPNTSFCFLDIRSPGLGDTAMYLCATSRDQGLTEAFFGQGTRLTVV.

This clone was found once. The genes are TRBV19 and TRBJ2-3; no firm D call. Deletions cut 4 bases from V and 1 base from J, with 6 bases between. The CDR3 loop spans 13 amino acids. The germline V gene encodes CDR1 LNHDA and CDR2 SQIVND (reference sequence). CDR3 residues: CASSNSGTDTQYF. As DNA, the CDR3 is TGTGCCAGTAGTAACAGTGGCACAGATACGCAGTATTTT.

The chain links TRBV7-9 to TRBJ1-1; unclear D gene. Trimming shortened V by 6 bases and J by 4 bases, and 15 bases separated the two germline ends. The CDR3 has 14 residues. CDR1 is SEHNR and CDR2 is FQNEAQ in the germline V gene (reference sequence). In DNA, the CDR3 is TGTGCCAGCAGTCTCCCTAAGACGGGCACTGAAGCTTTCTTT. The encoded protein is CASSLPKTGTEAFF.

J is TRBJ2-3 and V is TRBV14, with D perhaps matching TRBD2 (7 bases). CDR3 length equals 14 residues. The germline V gene has CDR1 SGHDN and CDR2 FVKESK. The V end lost 4 bases, the J end lost 3 bases, and 11 bases lay between the germline ends. The CDR3 here is CASSLGGGTDTQYF. As DNA, the CDR3 is TGTGCCAGCAGCCTAGGGGGAGGGACAGATACGCAGTATTTT.

This chain joins TRBV5-1 and TRBJ2-5; 10 positions match TRBD2. J gave up 2 bases and V 2 bases, and 6 bases lay outside the gene matches. Germline V lookup: CDR1 SGHRS, CDR2 YFSETQ. This CDR3 has 16 amino acids. The CDR3 region has the DNA TGCGCCAGCAGCTTCTCTAGCGGGAGTGGTCAAGAGACCCAGTACTTC. It encodes CASSFSSGSGQETQYF.

This rearrangement joins TRBV4-3 to TRBJ1-1; D possibly corresponds to TRBD1 (6 bases). The ends were cut back, 5 bases at V and 4 bases at J, with 11 bases in the middle. The CDR3 runs 13 residues. Per germline, CDR1 LGHNA and CDR2 YSLEER. The CDR3 coding sequence is TGCGCCAGCAGCAGGACAGCTGGCACTGAAGCTTTCTTT. Translated: CASSRTAGTEAFF.

V is TRBV6-6 and J is TRBJ1-4; 10 bases agree with TRBD1. The length of the CDR3 is 15 residues. Germline V gene data show CDR1 as MNHNY and CDR2 as SVGAGI (reference sequence). V shed 5 bases, J shed 8 bases, and the junction held 8 bases outside the gene matches. This chain's CDR3 is CASSTPGQGGEKLFF. CDR3 in DNA: TGTGCCAGCAGTACACCCGGACAGGGGGGGGAAAAACTGTTTTTT.

The genes are TRBV6-6 and TRBJ2-2; 8 bases are a match to TRBD1. The CDR3 is 15 residues long. The V segment lost 7 bases and the J segment 6 bases; nucleotides outside the gene matches: 10. Germline V CDR1 and CDR2: MNHNY, SVGAGI (reference sequence). The DNA for the CDR3 is TGTGCCAGCACCCAGACAGGGGAGCGGGCCGGGGAGCTGTTTTTT. Translating it yields CASTQTGERAGELFF.

The V gene is TRBV7-2, the J gene TRBJ2-3; 7 nucleotides align to TRBD2. CDR3 length: 16 residues. CDR1 is SGHTA and CDR2 is FQGNSA in the germline V gene. Trimming removed 4 bases from V and 4 bases from J; junction bases left unmatched: 11. CDR3 in amino acids: CASSSNGGSRPDTQYF. CDR3 coding DNA: TGTGCCAGCAGCTCAAACGGGGGGAGTAGGCCAGATACGCAGTATTTT.

The chain has TRBV9 and TRBJ2-5; D gene uncertain. CDR1 and CDR2 from the germline V gene are SGDLS and YYNGEE. V lost 0 bases to trimming and J lost 1 base, with 10 bases between them. This CDR3 spans 15 amino acids. The CDR3 here is CASSVDVQIQETQYF. Written as DNA, the CDR3 is TGTGCCAGCAGCGTAGACGTACAGATCCAAGAGACCCAGTACTTC. The entire variable domain, with the rest obtained from reference TRBV9 and TRBJ2-5, is as follows: DSGVTQTPKHLITATGQRVTLRCSPRSGDLSVYWYQQSLDQGLQFLIQYYNGEERAKGNILERFSAQQFPDLHSELNLSSLELGDSALYFCASSVDVQIQETQYFGPGTRLLVL.

The chain recombines TRBV30 with TRBJ1-1; 9 nucleotides line up with TRBD1. Germline V gives CDR1 GTSNPN, CDR2 SVGIG (reference sequence). Unmatched junction bases numbered 9, after V lost 3 bases and J lost 1 base. The CDR3 extends over 16 amino acids. The CDR3 nucleotides are TGTGCCTGGAGCCCGGGACAGGGAGTTTCGAACACTGAAGCTTTCTTT. Its protein is CAWSPGQGVSNTEAFF. Using reference TRBV30 and TRBJ1-1 for the parts outside the CDR3, the full variable domain is SQTIHQWPATLVQPVGSPLSLECTVEGTSNPNLYWYRQAAGRGLQLLFYSVGIGQISSEVPQNLSASRPQDRQFILSSKKLLLSDSGFYLCAWSPGQGVSNTEAFFGQGTRLTVV.